Included here is one TCR beta chain sequence, with context. The final CDR3 position lacks the conserved phenylalanine or tryptophan, pointing to a likely read error. Full-length variable regions came from constant-region reverse primers plus semi-nested Nested Universal Primer A PCR. TCRdb reprocessed the 5' RACE reads with MiXCR, giving one entry per CDR3 protein. The top ten clones hold roughly 2% of a sample with under 60,000 distinct CDR3 sequences, 25% to 30% of them seen once. Germline CDR1 and CDR2: MGHRA and YSYEKL. Trimming shortened V by 0 bases and J by 4 bases, and 21 bases separated the two germline ends. This CDR3 contains 18 residues.

The sample comprised naive CD4+ T cells sorted from blood. Subset noted: naive CD4+ T cells, CD4+CD45RA+CD25-. The clonotype originates from a female donor with breast cancer. The genes are TRBV4-1 and TRBJ1-1, with a possible D match to TRBD1 (5 bases). The CDR3 loop reads CASSQDRTISIVPTEAFL. CDR3 DNA: TGCGCCAGCAGCCAAGACCGGACAATAAGTATAGTTCCCACTGAAGCTTTCCTT.